The following is a TCR beta chain sequence with its context. The CDR3 has 14 residues. Germline loops: CDR1 SGHRS, CDR2 YFSETQ. V trimming: 4 bases; J trimming: 2 bases; junction bases outside the gene matches: 3. Profiling relied on immunoSEQ multiplex PCR, and the TCRdb table lists in-frame clones only, not all of them. The sample comprises roughly 12,000 clones, about 84% of which are singletons, and around 10% rests with the top ten. The data are from a study of tumor-infiltrating lymphocytes in localized non-small cell lung cancer. The rearrangement links TRBV5-1 to TRBJ2-3; 8 nucleotides agree with TRBD1. The specimen sequenced was uninvolved lung tissue not adjacent to the tumor. The TCR comes from a human donor with non-small cell lung cancer. The CDR3 loop is CASSRDRLTDTQYF. The CDR3 DNA reads TGCGCCAGCAGCAGGGACAGGCTCACAGATACGCAGTATTTT.